This TCR beta chain was sequenced for a study of cytomegalovirus exposure and HLA in healthy donors. Looking at the study overall: Around 85 million unique TCRs from HLA-typed donors were held in an early data release. Study-level results: Later, an analysis found that common viral pathogens appeared to be linked with several of the most significant clusters. Earlier results showed most TCR beta V segments being productive about 90% or about 30% of the time. The listing of roughly 160 TCR beta chains classed them as cytomegalovirus-associated.

Germline lookup yields CDR1 SEHNR and CDR2 FQNEAQ (reference sequence). J was trimmed by 6 bases and V by 2 bases; bases with no gene match: 2. The CDR3 totals 13 residues. PCR amplification relied on 60 Vbeta primers (plus 13 Jbeta primers). The data were produced by immunoSEQ multiplex PCR, yet TCRdb's version contains in-frame clones alone and is incomplete. This repertoire includes approximately 110,000 clones. A word on this clone: Its antigen is still unknown.

The chain couples TRBV7-9 to TRBJ1-1; 8 nucleotides line up with TRBD1. The specimen sequenced was PBMCs. The receptor's source is a man younger than 40 in good health and CMV-seronegative. The CDR3 nucleotides are TGTGCCAGCAGCTTACCAGGGGGCCCTGAAGCTTTCTTT. Protein sequence: CASSLPGGPEAFF. Full variable domain (remainder filled in from reference TRBV7-9 and TRBJ1-1): DTGVSQNPRHKITKRGQNVTFRCDPISEHNRLYWYRQTLGQGPEFLTYFQNEAQLEKSRLLSDRFSAERPKGSFSTLEIQRTEQGDSAMYLCASSLPGGPEAFFGQGTRLTVV.